The 23 T cell receptor beta chains in this list originate from one sample, sequenced in a study of blood T cell repertoires in COVID-19 (dated by TCRdb to the early 2020s). Library preparation used the immunoSEQ multiplex PCR assay. As stored in TCRdb, this immuneACCESS dataset retains in-frame rearrangements with V and J assigned. A fraction of the clones does not appear; measured against another copy, unresolved V genes explain less than half of the discrepancy, and the remainder lacks a known reason. The sample table contains 150,000 to 200,000 clones; only one count was recorded for around 90% of them. The ten largest make up 4% to 5.5% of the sample. Sequencing was carried out using peripheral blood. Receptors originate from a human donor in a cohort sampled during active COVID-19.

The rearrangement links TRBV6-6 to TRBJ2-7; D is perhaps TRBD2 (6 bases). CDR1 and CDR2 from the germline V gene are MNHNY and SVGAGI (reference sequence). V dropped 4 bases and J dropped 2 bases, with 15 bases sitting between them. CDR3 length equals 15 residues. CDR3: CASSLGSGLTYEQYF. CDR3 bases: TGTGCCAGCAGTTTGGGGAGCGGACTAACCTACGAGCAGTACTTC.

The genes are TRBV4-3 and TRBJ1-3; TRBD1 is a possible D gene (5 bases). This CDR3 spans 17 amino acids. The germline gives CDR1 LGHNA, CDR2 YSLEER. V shed 1 base and J shed 2 bases, with 15 bases lying between them. This CDR3 reads CASSQVGHWGAGNTIYF. In DNA form, the CDR3 reads TGCGCCAGCAGCCAAGTGGGGCATTGGGGGGCTGGAAACACCATATATTTT.

This rearrangement joins TRBV18 to TRBJ2-1; tentatively, D is TRBD2 (5 bases). Trimming took 1 base from V and 7 from J, leaving 8 bases between them. Germline CDR1 and CDR2: KGHSH and LQKENI. The CDR3 is made up of 13 amino acids. The CDR3 DNA reads as TGTGCCAGCTCACCACTTTTAGCGAATGAGCAGTTCTTC. Translation: CASSPLLANEQFF.

This chain uses TRBV5-1 with TRBJ2-5, with 11 positions matching TRBD2. This CDR3 region has 14 residues. The germline V gene has CDR1 SGHRS and CDR2 YFSETQ. V trimming: 7 bases; J trimming: 6 bases; junction bases outside the gene matches: 8. The chain's CDR3 is CASSDGLAGQTQYF. The CDR3 DNA is TGCGCCAGCTCCGACGGACTAGCGGGTCAGACCCAGTACTTC.

The chain employs TRBV28 and TRBJ1-2; TRBD1 matches at 8 bases. The CDR3 consists of 17 residues. Germline values: CDR1 MDHEN, CDR2 SYDVKM. V shed 7 bases, J shed 4 bases, and the junction held 17 bases outside the gene matches. The CDR3 nucleotides read TGTGCCAGCACCGGGGCGGCCTGGGACAGGTCCTTCTATGGCTACACCTTC. It yields the protein CASTGAAWDRSFYGYTF.

This chain links TRBV18 with TRBJ2-2; 7 positions match TRBD2. Germline V lookup: CDR1 KGHSH, CDR2 LQKENI. The CDR3 contains 18 residues. J gave up 0 bases and V 2 bases, and 9 bases lay outside the gene matches. The CDR3 here is CASSPILASGANTGELFF. The CDR3 nucleotides read TGTGCCAGCTCACCAATCCTGGCTAGCGGAGCGAACACCGGGGAGCTGTTTTTT.

The chain uses TRBV9 and TRBJ2-3, with no clear D. V was clipped by 2 bases and J by 6 bases, with 13 bases between them. Germline V gene sequence: CDR1 SGDLS, CDR2 YYNGEE. CDR3 length: 14 residues. CDR3 coding DNA: TGTGCCAGCAGCGTTGCCTTGGCTGCTGATACGCAGTATTTT. Translated, it gives CASSVALAADTQYF.

The rearrangement joins TRBV14 to TRBJ2-7; possibly TRBD1 for D (6 bases). V lost 2 bases and J 6 bases, leaving 17 bases between the germline ends. CDR3 size: 15 residues. From germline, CDR1 is SGHDN and CDR2 FVKESK. Here the CDR3 DNA reads TGTGCCAGCAGCCAAAGGATGGCAGGGGCGGGCGAGCAGTACTTC. It codes for CASSQRMAGAGEQYF. Filled out from reference TRBV14 and TRBJ2-7, the complete variable domain reads EAGVTQFPSHSVIEKGQTVTLRCDPISGHDNLYWYRRVMGKEIKFLLHFVKESKQDESGMPNNRFLAERTGGTYSTLKVQPAELEDSGVYFCASSQRMAGAGEQYFGPGTRLTVT.

The chain links TRBV5-1 to TRBJ1-6; 9 positions match TRBD1. Trimming cost V 0 bases and J 7 bases; bases outside gene matches: 2. Germline V CDR1 and CDR2: SGHRS, YFSETQ. The length of the CDR3 is 15 residues. The CDR3 DNA is TGCGCCAGCAGCTTGGTTGGACAGGGGAATTCACCCCTCCACTTT. It specifies CASSLVGQGNSPLHF.

The J gene is TRBJ2-1, the V gene TRBV7-2; 8 nucleotides line up with TRBD2. The CDR3 runs to 12 residues. Looked up from germline, CDR1 is SGHTA and CDR2 is FQGNSA. Trimming removed 5 bases from V and 8 bases from J; junction bases left unmatched: 2. For the CDR3, the DNA is TGTGCCAGCAGCCTCGGGGGGGATGAGCAGTTCTTC. The encoded protein is CASSLGGDEQFF.

V and J are TRBV5-1 and TRBJ2-2, with D possibly TRBD2 on 5 matching bases. Germline V gives CDR1 SGHRS, CDR2 YFSETQ. V was clipped by 3 bases and J by 0 bases, with 9 bases between them. The CDR3 has 15 residues. CDR3 loop: CASSSGLTNTGELFF. The CDR3 nucleotides are TGCGCCAGCAGCTCGGGATTAACGAACACCGGGGAGCTGTTTTTT.

The V call is TRBV6-5, the J call TRBJ2-7, with 9 bases fitting TRBD1. This CDR3 is built from 14 residues. V shed 9 bases and J 2 bases; nucleotides not matched to a gene: 8. Germline assignment: CDR1 MNHEY and CDR2 SVGAGI. Here the CDR3 reads CASSVDRGPYEQYF. For the CDR3, the DNA is TGTGCCAGTTCTGTGGACAGGGGCCCCTACGAGCAGTACTTC.

The chain links TRBV7-2 to TRBJ2-5; 10 bases line up with TRBD1. CDR3 length: 15 residues. Unmatched junction bases numbered 8, after V lost 5 bases and J lost 5 bases. Germline lookup yields CDR1 SGHTA and CDR2 FQGNSA. The CDR3 protein is CASSPQTGGAETQYF. The CDR3 DNA reads as TGTGCCAGCAGCCCCCAGACAGGGGGCGCCGAGACCCAGTACTTC. Full variable domain (outside the CDR3, taken from reference TRBV7-2 and TRBJ2-5): GAGVSQSPSNKVTEKGKDVELRCDPISGHTALYWYRQSLGQGLEFLIYFQGNSAPDKSGLPSDRFSAERTGGSVSTLTIQRTQQEDSAVYLCASSPQTGGAETQYFGPGTRLLVL.

The V and J genes are TRBV4-1 and TRBJ1-3; 10 bases fit TRBD1. V lost 0 bases and J lost 4; bases outside the gene matches: 12. The CDR3 has 19 amino acids. Germline V gene lookup returns CDR1 MGHRA and CDR2 YSYEKL. Here the CDR3 DNA reads TGCGCCAGCAGCCAAGATTTAAGAGGGACAGGGGTGGGAGGAAACACCATATATTTT. This sequence encodes CASSQDLRGTGVGGNTIYF.

The V and J genes are TRBV7-6 and TRBJ2-2, with 8 bases identical to TRBD1. V dropped 6 bases and J dropped 5; count of bases not matched to a gene: 8. The CDR3 has 15 residues. Germline V CDR1 and CDR2: SGHVS, FNYEAQ. The CDR3 spells CASSQTGVWTGELFF. The CDR3 DNA sequence: TGTGCCAGCAGTCAGACAGGGGTGTGGACCGGGGAGCTGTTTTTT.

V is TRBV7-2 and J is TRBJ2-5; maybe TRBD1 (8 bases). The DNA end lines up better with TRBJ2-7; the J call may be wrong. Germline-derived CDR1 and CDR2 are SGHTA and FQGNSA. This CDR3 contains 14 residues. CDR3 nucleotides: TGTGCCAGCAGCTTAGACAGGGGGGGGCACGAGCAGTACTTC. Protein product: CASSLDRGGHEQYF.

The rearrangement links TRBV28 to TRBJ1-1, with 7 positions matching TRBD1. The CDR3 loop spans 15 amino acids. Germline-derived CDR1 and CDR2 are MDHEN and SYDVKM. Trimming at V came to 5 bases and at J to 5 bases, leaving 11 bases not matched to a gene. CDR3 sequence: CASSRQGGARTEAFF. The CDR3 nucleotides are TGTGCCAGCAGTCGTCAGGGGGGCGCGAGGACTGAAGCTTTCTTT.

The count of this clone is one. The V and J genes are TRBV4-3 and TRBJ2-2; tentative D call: TRBD1 (6 bases). In germline, CDR1 is LGHNA, CDR2 YSLEER. Trimming left V 1 base short and J 7 bases short, with 13 bases between. The length of the CDR3 is 15 residues. As DNA, the CDR3 is TGCGCCAGCAGCCAAGTTTGGACAGCTAACGGGGAGCTGTTTTTT. As protein: CASSQVWTANGELFF.

The V and J genes are TRBV5-1 and TRBJ2-1; tentative D call: TRBD2 (6 bases). This CDR3 is 16 amino acids long. CDR1 SGHRS and CDR2 YFSETQ come from the germline V gene. V lost 3 bases and J lost 9, with 22 bases in between. The CDR3 loop is CASSYDQMLVGGEQFF. Here the CDR3 DNA reads TGCGCCAGCAGCTACGACCAGATGCTGGTGGGAGGTGAGCAGTTCTTC.

V and J are TRBV29-1 and TRBJ2-7; tentative D call: TRBD1 (6 bases). Germline V gene lookup returns CDR1 SQVTM and CDR2 ANQGSEA. The V end was cut by 4 bases, the J end by 2 bases, with 9 bases between. The CDR3 length is 12 residues. CDR3 in amino acids: CSVGRGTYEQYF. Here the CDR3 DNA reads TGCAGCGTTGGCAGGGGAACCTACGAGCAGTACTTC.

This clone was seen only a few times. The CDR3 region has the DNA TGCGCCAGCAGTCAACAGGGCACAGATACGCAGTATTTT. This encodes CASSQQGTDTQYF. The chain is built from TRBV23-1 and TRBJ2-3; D is unclear. TRBV23-1 is labeled an ORF, and its function is uncertain. This CDR3 comprises 13 residues. Trimming shortened V by 2 bases and J by 1 base, and 4 bases separated the two germline ends.

The genes are TRBV7-2 and TRBJ1-2; 10 bases match TRBD1. V shed 1 base, J shed 8 bases, and the junction held 4 bases outside the gene matches. Per germline, CDR1 SGHTA and CDR2 FQGNSA. CDR3 size: 14 residues. The DNA for the CDR3 is TGTGCCAGCAGCTTAGGACAGGGGGCGAGGGGCTACACCTTC. Encoded protein: CASSLGQGARGYTF.

The V call is TRBV5-4, the J call TRBJ2-5; 10 bases agree with TRBD2. Germline CDR1 is SGHNT and CDR2 is YYREEE (reference sequence). The CDR3 runs to 15 residues. V lost 1 base to trimming and J lost 5 bases; unmatched junction nucleotides: 5. The CDR3 loop reads CASSLQRGGEETQYF. The CDR3 DNA is TGTGCCAGCAGCTTGCAGCGGGGGGGCGAGGAGACCCAGTACTTC.